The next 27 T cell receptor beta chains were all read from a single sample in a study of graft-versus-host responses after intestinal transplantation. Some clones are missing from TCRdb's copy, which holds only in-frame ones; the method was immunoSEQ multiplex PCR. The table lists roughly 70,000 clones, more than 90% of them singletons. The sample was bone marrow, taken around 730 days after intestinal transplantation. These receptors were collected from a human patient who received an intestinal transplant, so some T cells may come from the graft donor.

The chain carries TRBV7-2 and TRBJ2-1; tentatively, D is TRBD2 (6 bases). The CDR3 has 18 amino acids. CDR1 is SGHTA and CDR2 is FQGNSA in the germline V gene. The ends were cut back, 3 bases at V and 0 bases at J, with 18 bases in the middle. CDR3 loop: CASSLPITGLDSYNEQFF. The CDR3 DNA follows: TGTGCCAGCAGCTTGCCCATAACGGGACTTGACTCCTACAATGAGCAGTTCTTC.

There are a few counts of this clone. For the CDR3, the DNA is TGCGCCAGTAGGGGTTTCCTCAATTCACCCCTCCACTTT. Its protein product is CASRGFLNSPLHF. This chain joins TRBV10-2 and TRBJ1-6; D might be TRBD1 (5 bases). The germline gives CDR1 WSHSY, CDR2 SAAADI. V was clipped by 9 bases and J by 7 bases, with 13 bases between them. This CDR3 is built from 13 residues.

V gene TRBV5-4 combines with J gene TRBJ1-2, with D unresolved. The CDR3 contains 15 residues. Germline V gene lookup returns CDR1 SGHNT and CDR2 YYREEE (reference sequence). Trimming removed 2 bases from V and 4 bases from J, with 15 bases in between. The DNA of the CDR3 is TGTGCCAGCAGCTTACCTGGACTCGCCTCCTATGGCTACACCTTC. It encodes CASSLPGLASYGYTF.

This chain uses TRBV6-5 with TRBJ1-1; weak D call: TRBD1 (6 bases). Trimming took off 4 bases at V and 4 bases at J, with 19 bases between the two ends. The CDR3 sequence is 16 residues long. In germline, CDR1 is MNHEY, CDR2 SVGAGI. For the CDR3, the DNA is TGTGCCAGCAGTTCGGGGGCCAGGGGCCCTTCCACTGAAGCTTTCTTT. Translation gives CASSSGARGPSTEAFF.

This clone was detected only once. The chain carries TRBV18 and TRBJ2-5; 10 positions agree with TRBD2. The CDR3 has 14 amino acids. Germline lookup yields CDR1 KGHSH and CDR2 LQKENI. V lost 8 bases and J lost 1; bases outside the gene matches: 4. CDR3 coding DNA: TGTGCCAGCGCCCTAGCGGGGGCCCAAGAGACCCAGTACTTC. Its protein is CASALAGAQETQYF.

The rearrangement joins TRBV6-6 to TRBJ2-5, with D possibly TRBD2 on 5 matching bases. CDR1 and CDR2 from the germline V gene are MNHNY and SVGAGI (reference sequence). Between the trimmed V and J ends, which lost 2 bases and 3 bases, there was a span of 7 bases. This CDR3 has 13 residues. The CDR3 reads CASSYGGKETQYF. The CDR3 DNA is TGTGCCAGCAGTTACGGAGGCAAAGAGACCCAGTACTTC.

The CDR3 region is CAWSVVGGNSPLHF. The CDR3 DNA follows: TGTGCCTGGAGTGTCGTGGGCGGTAATTCACCCCTCCACTTT. J is TRBJ1-6 and V is TRBV30; unclear D gene. The CDR3 has 14 amino acids. The V and J ends lost 0 bases and 6 bases respectively, with 9 bases between them. Germline loops: CDR1 GTSNPN, CDR2 SVGIG (reference sequence).

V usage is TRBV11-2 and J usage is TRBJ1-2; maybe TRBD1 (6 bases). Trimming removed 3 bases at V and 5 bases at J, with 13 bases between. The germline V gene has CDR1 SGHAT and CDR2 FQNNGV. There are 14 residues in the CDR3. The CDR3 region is CASSLGGNPYGYTF. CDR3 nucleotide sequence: TGTGCCAGCAGCTTGGGGGGCAATCCTTATGGCTACACCTTC.

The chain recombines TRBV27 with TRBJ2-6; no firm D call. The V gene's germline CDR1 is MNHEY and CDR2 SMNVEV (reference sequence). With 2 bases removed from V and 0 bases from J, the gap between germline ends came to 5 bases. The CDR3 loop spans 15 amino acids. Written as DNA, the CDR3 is TGTGCCAGCAGTTTAAAGGGCTCTGGGGCCAACGTCCTGACTTTC. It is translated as CASSLKGSGANVLTF. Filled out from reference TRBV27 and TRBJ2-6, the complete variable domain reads EAQVTQNPRYLITVTGKKLTVTCSQNMNHEYMSWYRQDPGLGLRQIYYSMNVEVTDKGDVPEGYKVSRKEKRNFPLILESPSPNQTSLYFCASSLKGSGANVLTFGAGSRLTVL.

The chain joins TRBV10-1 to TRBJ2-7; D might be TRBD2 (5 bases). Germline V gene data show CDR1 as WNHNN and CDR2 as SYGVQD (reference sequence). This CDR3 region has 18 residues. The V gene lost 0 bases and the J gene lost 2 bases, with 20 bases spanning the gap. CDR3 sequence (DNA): TGCGCCAGCAGTGAGTCAGCGGAGAACCCCGATCCGACCTACGAGCAGTACTTC. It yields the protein CASSESAENPDPTYEQYF.

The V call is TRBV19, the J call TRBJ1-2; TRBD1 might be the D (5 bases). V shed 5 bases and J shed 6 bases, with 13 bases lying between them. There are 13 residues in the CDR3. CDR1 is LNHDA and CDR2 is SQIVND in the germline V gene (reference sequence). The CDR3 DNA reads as TGTGCCAGTAGTCCGTCAGGGATAGATGGCTACACCTTC. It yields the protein CASSPSGIDGYTF.

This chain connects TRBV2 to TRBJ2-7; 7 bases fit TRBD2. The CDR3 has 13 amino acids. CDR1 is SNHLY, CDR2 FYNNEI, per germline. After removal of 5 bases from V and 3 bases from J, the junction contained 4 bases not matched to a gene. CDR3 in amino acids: CASSLGGSYEQYF. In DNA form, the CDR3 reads TGTGCCAGCAGTCTGGGCGGGAGCTACGAGCAGTACTTC.

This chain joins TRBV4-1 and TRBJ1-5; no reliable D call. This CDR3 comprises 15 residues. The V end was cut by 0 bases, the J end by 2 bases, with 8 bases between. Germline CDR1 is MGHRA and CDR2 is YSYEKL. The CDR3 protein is CASSQDRTGNQPQHF. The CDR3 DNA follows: TGCGCCAGCAGCCAAGACAGGACGGGCAATCAGCCCCAGCATTTT.

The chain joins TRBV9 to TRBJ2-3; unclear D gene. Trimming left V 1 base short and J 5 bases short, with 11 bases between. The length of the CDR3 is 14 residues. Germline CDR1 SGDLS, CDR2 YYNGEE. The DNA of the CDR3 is TGTGCCAGCAGCGTATTAACCAGCCGAGATACGCAGTATTTT. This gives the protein CASSVLTSRDTQYF.

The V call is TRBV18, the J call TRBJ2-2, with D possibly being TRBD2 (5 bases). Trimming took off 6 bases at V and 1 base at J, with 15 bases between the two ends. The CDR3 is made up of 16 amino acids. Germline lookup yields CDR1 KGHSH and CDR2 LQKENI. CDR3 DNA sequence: TGTGCCAGCTCTGCCCCCGCGGCGGGGAACACCGGGGAGCTGTTTTTT. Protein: CASSAPAAGNTGELFF.

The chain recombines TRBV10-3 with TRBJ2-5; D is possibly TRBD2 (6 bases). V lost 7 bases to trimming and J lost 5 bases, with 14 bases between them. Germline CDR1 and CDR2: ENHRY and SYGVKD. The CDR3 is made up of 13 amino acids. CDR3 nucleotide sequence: TGTGCCATCAAAGAGGGAGGAGGGGAGACCCAGTACTTC. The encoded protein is CAIKEGGGETQYF.

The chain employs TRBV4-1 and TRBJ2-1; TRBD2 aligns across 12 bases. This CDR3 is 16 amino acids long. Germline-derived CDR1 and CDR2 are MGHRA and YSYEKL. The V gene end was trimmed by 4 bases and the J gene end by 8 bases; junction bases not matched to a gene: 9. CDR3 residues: CASSPETSGGGHEQFF. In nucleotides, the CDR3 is TGCGCCAGCAGCCCAGAGACTAGCGGGGGTGGGCATGAGCAGTTCTTC.

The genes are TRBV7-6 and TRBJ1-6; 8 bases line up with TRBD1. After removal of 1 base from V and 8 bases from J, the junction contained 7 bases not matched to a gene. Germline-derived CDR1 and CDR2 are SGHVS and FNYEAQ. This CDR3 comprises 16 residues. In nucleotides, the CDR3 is TGTGCCAGCAGCTTAGAACCAGGGGGCGAAGATTCACCCCTCCACTTT. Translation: CASSLEPGGEDSPLHF.

The CDR3 protein is CASSGTQTYEQYF. CDR3 DNA: TGTGCCAGTAGTGGGACCCAGACCTACGAGCAGTACTTC. V and J are TRBV19 and TRBJ2-7; D is perhaps TRBD1 or TRBD2 (5 bases each). The CDR3 contains 13 residues. V was pared by 5 bases and J by 2 bases, with 10 bases between. Per germline, CDR1 LNHDA and CDR2 SQIVND (reference sequence). Complete variable domain (other parts from reference TRBV19 and TRBJ2-7): DGGITQSPKYLFRKEGQNVTLSCEQNLNHDAMYWYRQDPGQGLRLIYYSQIVNDFQKGDIAEGYSVSREKKESFPLTVTSAQKNPTAFYLCASSGTQTYEQYFGPGTRLTVT.

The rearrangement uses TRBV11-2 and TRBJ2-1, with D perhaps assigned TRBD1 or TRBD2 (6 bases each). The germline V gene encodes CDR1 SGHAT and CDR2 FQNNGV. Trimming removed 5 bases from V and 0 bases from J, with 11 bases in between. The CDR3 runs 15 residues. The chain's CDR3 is CASSQGRDSYNEQFF. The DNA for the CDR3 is TGTGCCAGCAGCCAGGGGCGGGACTCCTACAATGAGCAGTTCTTC. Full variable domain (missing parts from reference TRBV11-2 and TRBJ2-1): EAGVAQSPRYKIIEKRQSVAFWCNPISGHATLYWYQQILGQGPKLLIQFQNNGVVDDSQLPKDRFSAERLKGVDSTLKIQPAKLEDSAVYLCASSQGRDSYNEQFFGPGTRLTVL.

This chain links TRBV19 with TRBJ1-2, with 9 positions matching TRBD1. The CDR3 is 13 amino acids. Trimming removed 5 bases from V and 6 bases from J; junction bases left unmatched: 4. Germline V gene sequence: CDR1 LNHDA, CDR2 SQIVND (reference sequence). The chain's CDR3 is CASSVGQGNGYTF. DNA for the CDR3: TGTGCCAGTAGTGTGGGACAGGGAAATGGCTACACCTTC.

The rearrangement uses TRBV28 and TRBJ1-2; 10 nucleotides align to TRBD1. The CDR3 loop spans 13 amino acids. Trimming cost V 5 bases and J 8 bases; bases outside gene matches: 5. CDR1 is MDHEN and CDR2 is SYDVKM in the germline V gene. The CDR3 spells CASSRDRGLGYTF. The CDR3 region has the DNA TGTGCCAGCAGTAGGGACAGGGGCCTGGGCTACACCTTC.

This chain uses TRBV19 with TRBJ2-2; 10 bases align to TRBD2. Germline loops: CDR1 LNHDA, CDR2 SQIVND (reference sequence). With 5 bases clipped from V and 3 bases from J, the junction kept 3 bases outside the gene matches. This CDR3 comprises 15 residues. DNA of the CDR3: TGTGCCAGTAGTCCGCTAGCGGGAGACACCGGGGAGCTGTTTTTT. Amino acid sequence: CASSPLAGDTGELFF.

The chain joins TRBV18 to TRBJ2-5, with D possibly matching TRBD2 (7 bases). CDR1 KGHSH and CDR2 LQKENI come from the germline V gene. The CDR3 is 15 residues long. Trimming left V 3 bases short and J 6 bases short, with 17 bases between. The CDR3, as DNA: TGTGCCAGCTCACCGGCAACGGGGGGCGATAAGACCCAGTACTTC. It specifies CASSPATGGDKTQYF.

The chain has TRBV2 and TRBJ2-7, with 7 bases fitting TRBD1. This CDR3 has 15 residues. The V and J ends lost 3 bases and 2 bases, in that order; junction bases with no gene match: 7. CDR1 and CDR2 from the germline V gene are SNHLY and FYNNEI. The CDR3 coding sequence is TGTGCCAGCAGTGAGGGACAGCGACTCGCCTACGAGCAGTACTTC. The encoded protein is CASSEGQRLAYEQYF.

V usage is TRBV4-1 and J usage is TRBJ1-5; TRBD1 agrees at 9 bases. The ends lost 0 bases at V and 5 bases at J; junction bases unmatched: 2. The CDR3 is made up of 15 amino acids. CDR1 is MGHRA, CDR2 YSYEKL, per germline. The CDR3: CASSQDRTGDQPQHF. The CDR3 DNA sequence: TGCGCCAGCAGCCAAGATCGGACAGGGGATCAGCCCCAGCATTTT.

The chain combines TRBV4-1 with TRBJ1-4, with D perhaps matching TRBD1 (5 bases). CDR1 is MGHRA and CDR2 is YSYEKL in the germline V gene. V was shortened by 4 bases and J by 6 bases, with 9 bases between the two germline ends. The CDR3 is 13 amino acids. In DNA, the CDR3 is TGCGCCAGCAGCCGAGGGGCGTATGAAAAACTGTTTTTT. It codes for CASSRGAYEKLFF.